This TCR beta chain was sequenced in a study of sequential checkpoint blockade in melanoma. For the study at large: TCRβ was sequenced from DNA of about a hundred pretreatment tumors.

Treatment here: randomized to nivolumab then ipilimumab (arm A) or the reverse (arm B). Assay: immunoSEQ multiplex PCR; the TCRdb copy retains only in-frame clones and omits some. Among around 2,200 clones listed, less than 30% were seen once. This receptor was taken from a human donor with melanoma. The material sequenced was tumor tissue (inferred from file names), taken from a patient given nivolumab and ipilimumab in sequence.

CDR3: CAWCLLALGELFF. Here the CDR3 DNA reads TGTGCCTGGTGCCTCCTAGCACTCGGGGAGCTGTTTTTT. The V and J genes are TRBV30 and TRBJ2-2, with D perhaps TRBD2 (5 bases). Trimming took 5 bases from V and 7 from J, leaving 14 bases between them. This CDR3 is 13 amino acids long. Germline V lookup: CDR1 GTSNPN, CDR2 SVGIG (reference sequence). Using reference TRBV30 and TRBJ2-2 for the parts outside the CDR3, the full variable domain is SQTIHQWPATLVQPVGSPLSLECTVEGTSNPNLYWYRQAAGRGLQLLFYSVGIGQISSEVPQNLSASRPQDRQFILSSKKLLLSDSGFYLCAWCLLALGELFFGEGSRLTVL.